This T cell receptor (beta chain) appears in the sequencing data of a study of CD8 T cells in ankylosing spondylitis. Study observations and caveats: In synovial fluid and blood from reactive arthritis, some motif variants were previously reported.

TCRdb itself ran the 5' RACE reads through MiXCR, one entry per CDR3 protein. There are 200,000 to 300,000 distinct CDR3 sequences in the sample; around 11% occur only once, and roughly 6.8% lies in the top ten. This clonotype has a handful of counts. The target antigen is unknown. Trimming stripped 1 base from V and 5 bases from J, with 3 bases between. The CDR3 totals 12 residues. Germline loops: CDR1 SGHTA, CDR2 FQGNSA. Input material: blood, either unsorted or a sorted T cell fraction (not recorded which). The chain is built from TRBV7-2 and TRBJ2-1, with unresolved D. The sequence derives from a male donor with ankylosing spondylitis or in good health (not recorded which). CDR3 in DNA: TGTGCCAGCAGCTTAGACAACAATGAGCAGTTCTTC. This gives the protein CASSLDNNEQFF.